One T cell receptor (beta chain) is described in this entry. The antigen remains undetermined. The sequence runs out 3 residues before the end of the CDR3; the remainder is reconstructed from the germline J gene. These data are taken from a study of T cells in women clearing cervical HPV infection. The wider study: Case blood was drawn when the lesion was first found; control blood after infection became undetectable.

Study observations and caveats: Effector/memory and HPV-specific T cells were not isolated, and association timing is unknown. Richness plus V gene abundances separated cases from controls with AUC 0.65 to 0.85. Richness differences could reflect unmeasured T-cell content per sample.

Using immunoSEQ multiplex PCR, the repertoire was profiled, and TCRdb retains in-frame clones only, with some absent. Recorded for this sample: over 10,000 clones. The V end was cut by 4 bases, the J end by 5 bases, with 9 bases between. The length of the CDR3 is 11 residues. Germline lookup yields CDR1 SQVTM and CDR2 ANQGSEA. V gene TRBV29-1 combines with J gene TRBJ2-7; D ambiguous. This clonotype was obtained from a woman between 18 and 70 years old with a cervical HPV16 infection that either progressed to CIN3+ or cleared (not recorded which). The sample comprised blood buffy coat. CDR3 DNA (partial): TGCAGCGTTGCCGCTACCCACGAG. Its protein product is CSVAATHE. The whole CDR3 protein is CSVAATHEQYF.